One TCR beta chain is described in this entry. This sample was included in a study of blood T cell repertoires in COVID-19. As for the study in general: Specimens from acute and convalescent COVID-19 originated in the United States, Italy and Spain. PBMCs, B-cell-depleted T cells, or T cells provided the cDNA or gDNA that made up the material.

Enrollees, about 18 to 89 years old, lived in around 23 US areas. All recovered Cohort 3 donors got two negative PCRs, got clearance, or saw symptom resolution. The germline V gene encodes CDR1 SGHRS and CDR2 YFSETQ. V was pared by 4 bases and J by 4 bases, with 5 bases of the junction left unmatched. The CDR3 is 15 residues long. Sequencing was performed with immunoSEQ multiplex PCR; in TCRdb, only in-frame clones are kept and a portion is missing. The sample has about 300,000 clones, around 84% seen once; the top ten hold 4% to 5%. The source of this sequence is a young man who had recovered from COVID-19. The sequencing input was PBMCs or T cells enriched from blood (not recorded which). J is TRBJ2-7 and V is TRBV5-1, with 13 bases fitting TRBD2. This chain's CDR3 is CASSPGLAGSYEQYF. CDR3 coding DNA: TGCGCCAGCAGCCCGGGACTAGCGGGGTCTTACGAGCAGTACTTC. Together with reference TRBV5-1 and TRBJ2-7, the CDR3 gives the full variable domain: KAGVTQTPRYLIKTRGQQVTLSCSPISGHRSVSWYQQTPGQGLQFLFEYFSETQRNKGNFPGRFSGRQFSNSRSEMNVSTLELGDSALYLCASSPGLAGSYEQYFGPGTRLTVT.